These 12 T cell receptor beta chains were all obtained from the same sample, sequenced in a study of identifying expanded T cells in peripheral blood. Assay: immunoSEQ multiplex PCR; the TCRdb copy retains only in-frame clones and omits some. Among 80,000 or so clones listed, approximately 85% were seen once. Sequenced input: blood. The receptors come from a person aged 18 to 75 in good health.

This clone showed up just a few times. The chain recombines TRBV10-3 with TRBJ2-1, with 7 bases matching TRBD1. Germline lookup yields CDR1 ENHRY and CDR2 SYGVKD. V gave up 4 bases and J gave up 7 bases; unmatched junction bases: 4. The CDR3 is made up of 13 amino acids. This CDR3 is CAISGTGVNEQFF. As DNA, the CDR3 is TGTGCCATCAGTGGTACAGGGGTGAATGAGCAGTTCTTC.

This clone has only one observation. This chain connects TRBV30 to TRBJ2-5; 12 bases match TRBD2. Germline trimming cut 3 bases from V and 4 bases from J; bases unmatched to any gene: 3. The CDR3 is 14 amino acids. Germline CDR1 and CDR2: GTSNPN and SVGIG (reference sequence). Written as DNA, the CDR3 is TGTGCCTGGAGCCCTAGCGGGAGGGGAGAGACCCAGTACTTC. It yields the protein CAWSPSGRGETQYF.

This rearrangement joins TRBV19 to TRBJ2-5, with D maybe TRBD1 (7 bases). The CDR3 has 14 residues. Trimming left V 8 bases short and J 4 bases short, with 17 bases between. The germline V gene encodes CDR1 LNHDA and CDR2 SQIVND (reference sequence). The CDR3: CASGGRGDLETQYF. CDR3 coding DNA: TGTGCCAGTGGGGGCAGGGGGGATCTAGAGACCCAGTACTTC.

The chain carries TRBV28 and TRBJ2-3; D is undetermined. This CDR3 region has 13 residues. The ends were cut back, 5 bases at V and 1 base at J, with 7 bases in the middle. Germline CDR1 and CDR2: MDHEN and SYDVKM. This CDR3 is CASSSWGTDTQYF. The CDR3 DNA reads as TGTGCCAGCAGTAGTTGGGGCACAGATACGCAGTATTTT. The full variable domain, its missing parts supplied by reference TRBV28 and TRBJ2-3, is DVKVTQSSRYLVKRTGEKVFLECVQDMDHENMFWYRQDPGLGLRLIYFSYDVKMKEKGDIPEGYSVSREKKERFSLILESASTNQTSMYLCASSSWGTDTQYFGPGTRLTVL.

The CDR3, as DNA: TGTGCCAGTATCTCAACAGGGCGCTCTGGAAACACCATATATTTT. As protein: CASISTGRSGNTIYF. The chain joins TRBV19 to TRBJ1-3, with a possible D match to TRBD1 (6 bases). The CDR3 spans 15 residues. Germline loops: CDR1 LNHDA, CDR2 SQIVND (reference sequence). V was cut by 7 bases and J by 0 bases, with 13 bases left in between.

The chain carries TRBV4-3 and TRBJ1-2; 7 nucleotides match TRBD1. The CDR3 is 15 amino acids. CDR1 LGHNA and CDR2 YSLEER come from the germline V gene. The ends lost 0 bases at V and 4 bases at J; junction bases unmatched: 5. CDR3 amino acids: CASSQELGQTYGYTF. In DNA, the CDR3 is TGCGCCAGCAGCCAAGAGTTGGGACAGACCTATGGCTACACCTTC.

This chain joins TRBV14 and TRBJ2-1, with 7 bases aligning to TRBD2. The CDR3 length is 17 residues. Germline lookup yields CDR1 SGHDN and CDR2 FVKESK. V lost 0 bases and J lost 4; bases outside the gene matches: 9. The CDR3 bases are TGTGCCAGCAGCCAAGATGGGCGGGAGTACTCTTACAATGAGCAGTTCTTC. Amino acids: CASSQDGREYSYNEQFF. Drawing the rest from reference TRBV14 and TRBJ2-1, the complete variable domain is EAGVTQFPSHSVIEKGQTVTLRCDPISGHDNLYWYRRVMGKEIKFLLHFVKESKQDESGMPNNRFLAERTGGTYSTLKVQPAELEDSGVYFCASSQDGREYSYNEQFFGPGTRLTVL.

The table lists this clone with a few counts. This rearrangement joins TRBV5-6 to TRBJ2-7; D not resolved. Germline V gene sequence: CDR1 SGHDT, CDR2 YYEEEE. Deletions cut 5 bases from V and 3 bases from J, with 6 bases between. The CDR3 sequence is 11 residues long. This CDR3 is CASSSGYEQYF. The CDR3 DNA is TGTGCCAGCAGTTCTGGCTACGAGCAGTACTTC. Supplemented by reference TRBV5-6 and TRBJ2-7, the full variable domain reads DAGVTQSPTHLIKTRGQQVTLRCSPKSGHDTVSWYQQALGQGPQFIFQYYEEEERQRGNFPDRFSGHQFPNYSSELNVNALLLGDSALYLCASSSGYEQYFGPGTRLTVT.

This chain uses TRBV5-1 with TRBJ2-2; tentatively, D is TRBD2 (6 bases). The CDR3 sequence is 14 residues long. V was pared by 1 base and J by 5 bases, with 9 bases between. Looked up from germline, CDR1 is SGHRS and CDR2 is YFSETQ. CDR3 sequence: CASSLPGETGELFF. The CDR3 DNA is TGCGCCAGCAGCTTGCCGGGGGAAACCGGGGAGCTGTTTTTT.

The rearrangement joins TRBV7-2 to TRBJ2-1; TRBD2 agrees at 14 bases. The CDR3 length is 17 residues. Per germline, CDR1 SGHTA and CDR2 FQGNSA. V lost 5 bases, J lost 6 bases, and 9 bases stayed unmatched. The CDR3 sequence: CASSHRGLAGGRNEQFF. CDR3 nucleotides: TGTGCCAGCAGCCACCGTGGACTAGCGGGAGGCCGCAATGAGCAGTTCTTC.

This chain uses TRBV5-6 with TRBJ2-1; the match to TRBD2 covers 7 bases. This CDR3 is built from 17 residues. The germline V gene has CDR1 SGHDT and CDR2 YYEEEE. J lost 2 bases, V lost 1 base, and 9 bases had no gene match. The CDR3: CASSLRLREYPYNEQFF. The CDR3 bases are TGTGCCAGCAGCTTGAGATTGCGGGAGTACCCCTACAATGAGCAGTTCTTC. Based on the CDR3 plus reference TRBV5-6 and TRBJ2-1, the full variable domain is DAGVTQSPTHLIKTRGQQVTLRCSPKSGHDTVSWYQQALGQGPQFIFQYYEEEERQRGNFPDRFSGHQFPNYSSELNVNALLLGDSALYLCASSLRLREYPYNEQFFGPGTRLTVL.

As regards this clone: The sample has other DNA sequences that encode this CDR3 too. The V gene is TRBV7-2, the J gene TRBJ2-2, with D tentatively TRBD1 or TRBD2 (6 bases each). Deletions cut 2 bases from V and 2 bases from J, with 12 bases between. The CDR3 runs 16 residues. Germline assignment: CDR1 SGHTA and CDR2 FQGNSA. Here the CDR3 reads CASSLRGGGNTGELFF. CDR3 nucleotide sequence: TGTGCCAGCAGCTTACGTGGAGGGGGAAACACCGGGGAGCTGTTTTTT.